This entry features one TCR beta chain sequence. Antigen unknown. The sample's treatment: some 19 received Ad26.COV2.S at low or high dose, single or two shots; 5 received placebo; per-sample allocation not given. Specimens were obtained on day 63 following the first vaccine or placebo injection. Produced via immunoSEQ multiplex PCR; TCRdb's table is partial and in-frame only. The table has around 500,000 clones, roughly nine tenths seen once; the top ten hold around 1.6%. The source of the sample is a study of Ad26.COV2.S vaccination and SARS-CoV-2 variants. The overall study: The trial was COV1001 and the donor's arm was Ad26.COV2.S. Once, or twice with 56 days between doses, Ad26.COV2.S was given intramuscularly.

Points from the study as a whole: Non-spike TCR breadth showed similarity between vaccine and placebo recipients.

From germline, CDR1 is SGHTA and CDR2 FQGNSA. V lost 1 base, J lost 5 bases, and 11 bases lay in between. The CDR3 sequence is 14 residues long. This rearrangement joins TRBV7-2 to TRBJ2-5, with a weak D call TRBD2 (6 bases). The material was peripheral blood, obtained in a trial of Ad26.COV2.S vaccine versus placebo. This TCR was sampled from a person aged 18 to 65 who received the Ad26.COV2.S COVID-19 vaccine or a placebo. The CDR3 DNA reads TGTGCCAGCAGCTTAGGCCCGGGGAGGGAGACCCAGTACTTC. Its protein is CASSLGPGRETQYF.